The entry below gives a single TCR beta chain sequence along with its context. Its specificity is unknown. Data came from immunoSEQ multiplex PCR; TCRdb stores just in-frame clones and leaves some out. This table has some 72,000 clones, about 90% appearing once. The sample originates from a study of T cell responses to AZD1222 COVID-19 vaccine. The study's findings and limits: Receipt of two AZD1222 doses was followed by a rise in Spike-specific TCR breadth and depth. Vaccine-related CD4 TCRs covered spike, predominating at 160-218 and 743-854. Recipients of AZD1222 seropositive at baseline numbered only five or six. It should be noted that donors were predominantly white British and more often female, and clonal diversity was possibly underestimated.

V was cut by 0 bases and J by 5 bases, with 16 bases left in between. The germline V gene encodes CDR1 LNHNV and CDR2 YYDKDF (reference sequence). The CDR3 spans 16 residues. The chain has TRBV15 and TRBJ1-1, with D uncertain. The sequence was collected from an adult in good health. The sample consisted of peripheral blood, taken on day 0 of MenACWY control vaccination. The CDR3 sequence: CATSRDPTSPGTEAFF. DNA of the CDR3: TGTGCCACCAGCAGAGATCCCACGAGCCCCGGAACTGAAGCTTTCTTT.